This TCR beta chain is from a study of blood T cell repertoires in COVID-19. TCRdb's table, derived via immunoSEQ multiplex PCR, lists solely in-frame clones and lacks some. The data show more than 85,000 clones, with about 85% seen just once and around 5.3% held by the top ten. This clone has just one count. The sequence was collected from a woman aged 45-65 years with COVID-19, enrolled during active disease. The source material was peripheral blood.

This CDR3 is CASSYTGQQETQYF. In nucleotides, the CDR3 is TGTGCCAGCAGCTACACGGGACAGCAAGAGACCCAGTACTTC. The chain has TRBV11-3 and TRBJ2-5, with 7 bases that match TRBD1. The CDR3 has 14 residues. Germline CDR1 is SGHNT and CDR2 is YENEEA. The V and J ends lost 4 bases and 2 bases, in that order; junction bases with no gene match: 4.